These 5 T cell receptor beta chains originate from one sample sequenced in a study of OX40 agonist ivuxolimab in advanced cancers. The table came from immunoSEQ multiplex PCR; TCRdb's copy has only in-frame clones and leaves some out. Of some 70,000 clones listed, about 87% are singletons. The material sequenced was CD4+ or CD8+ T cells sorted from blood, taken in a trial of the OX40 agonist ivuxolimab. The source is an adult with an advanced solid tumor such as melanoma, head and neck, liver or kidney cancer.

The chain joins TRBV18 to TRBJ2-7; 9 nucleotides agree with TRBD2. This CDR3 has 15 amino acids. Trimming cost V 0 bases and J 3 bases; bases outside gene matches: 3. Germline CDR1 is KGHSH and CDR2 is LQKENI. The CDR3 region has the DNA TGTGCCAGCTCACCACCCGGGACTAGCCGCTACGAGCAGTACTTC. Translated: CASSPPGTSRYEQYF.

V usage is TRBV5-4 and J usage is TRBJ1-1; D is possibly TRBD1 (5 bases). Germline V lookup: CDR1 SGHNT, CDR2 YYREEE (reference sequence). V lost 4 bases to trimming and J lost 5 bases, with 12 bases between them. This CDR3 comprises 13 residues. The CDR3 spells CASSPPDKTEAFF. CDR3 DNA sequence: TGTGCCAGCAGCCCCCCGGACAAAACTGAAGCTTTCTTT.

The chain links TRBV5-1 to TRBJ2-1; 13 positions match TRBD2. CDR1 is SGHRS and CDR2 is YFSETQ in the germline V gene. This CDR3 comprises 15 residues. The V and J ends lost 4 bases and 7 bases, in that order; junction bases with no gene match: 5. The CDR3 DNA reads TGCGCCAGCAGCCCGGGACTAGCGGGGTGGAATGAGCAGTTCTTC. Its protein is CASSPGLAGWNEQFF.

V gene TRBV2 combines with J gene TRBJ1-1, with a tentative D call TRBD1 (5 bases). Germline V CDR1 and CDR2: SNHLY, FYNNEI. Trimming cost V 8 bases and J 4 bases, with 11 bases left between them. This CDR3 spans 12 amino acids. This CDR3 reads CASGQGFTEAFF. Here the CDR3 DNA reads TGTGCCAGCGGGCAGGGATTCACTGAAGCTTTCTTT.

As regards this clone: Distinct nucleotide sequences in the sample also encode this CDR3. The V gene is TRBV9, the J gene TRBJ2-5, with 10 bases identical to TRBD2. The CDR3 extends over 16 amino acids. Germline lookup yields CDR1 SGDLS and CDR2 YYNGEE. Trimming cost V 2 bases and J 4 bases; bases outside gene matches: 8. Here the CDR3 reads CASSVSGRARGETQYF. CDR3 in DNA: TGTGCCAGCAGCGTGAGCGGGAGGGCCAGGGGAGAGACCCAGTACTTC.